The TCR beta chain described here comes from a study of CD8 T cells in ankylosing spondylitis. General study points: Blood of patients with ankylosing spondylitis appeared to be characterized by a TCR beta motif of seven or eight highly homologous variants. Matched synovial fluid from ankylosing spondylitis patients was reported to be enriched for disease-linked clones. Some motif variants were previously reported in reactive arthritis synovial fluid and blood.

For this clonotype: The antigen is undetermined.

Looked up from germline, CDR1 is MNHEY and CDR2 is SVGEGT. Trimming left V 2 bases short and J 4 bases short, with 14 bases between. The CDR3 consists of 16 residues. Via MiXCR, TCRdb re-called the 5' RACE reads, giving one row per CDR3 protein. The table includes 25,000 to 35,000 distinct CDR3 sequences, approximately 15% detected once. The sequenced material came from blood. The receptor was derived from a male donor with ankylosing spondylitis or in good health (not recorded which). The rearrangement links TRBV6-2 or TRBV6-3 to TRBJ2-2; no clear D gene. This chain's CDR3 is CASSYPRTMGTGELFF. CDR3 sequence (DNA): TGTGCCAGCAGTTACCCACGCACTATGGGCACCGGGGAGCTGTTTTTT.